This T cell receptor beta chain was retrieved from a study of PD-L1 blockade in urothelial cancer. The overall study: Patients, treated from about 2014 onward, received atezolizumab 1,200 mg intravenously every 3 weeks. Between 0 and 3 prior chemotherapy regimens had been given to patients.

With 6 bases removed from V and 0 bases from J, the gap between germline ends came to 6 bases. Germline V CDR1 and CDR2: DFQATT, SNEGSKA (reference sequence). This CDR3 is 11 amino acids long. Synthetic analogs of TCR templates were spiked into every PCR. Sequencing used immunoSEQ multiplex PCR; TCRdb keeps in-frame clones, though not all of them. The table has about 39,000 clones, about 89% seen once. This rearrangement joins TRBV20-1 to TRBJ2-7; D might be TRBD2 (6 bases). The origin of this receptor is a man in his fifties or sixties with urothelial cancer. Sample: PBMCs, taken around atezolizumab (anti-PD-L1) treatment. The CDR3 sequence: CSAGGSYEQYF. The CDR3 DNA reads TGCAGTGCCGGGGGCTCCTACGAGCAGTACTTC.